This paragraph reports one T cell receptor beta chain. Its antigen is still unknown. The entry originates in a study of blood T cells in healthy people across ages. Study summary: Roughly one uniquely barcoded beta molecule per two T cells was captured.

Primed by a sample-barcoded 5' primer and a J-beta primer mix, a second PCR proceeded for roughly 7 to 12 cycles. TCRdb fed the 5' RACE reads into MiXCR, producing one record per CDR3 protein. The data contain approximately 690,000 distinct CDR3 sequences, around two fifths of them singletons. The CDR3 covers 13 residues. Trimming pared 6 bases from V and 5 bases from J, leaving 13 bases between. The germline V gene encodes CDR1 SGHAT and CDR2 FQNNGV. Points from the study as a whole: TCR beta diversity, measured per million T cells, fell in a roughly linear way with age.

The chain uses TRBV11-2 and TRBJ1-1, with D perhaps matching TRBD1 (6 bases). Material: blood. The clonotype comes from an older man in good health. The chain's CDR3 is CASSEQGKTEAFF. In DNA, the CDR3 is TGTGCCAGCAGTGAGCAGGGGAAGACTGAAGCTTTCTTT.